The text below deals with one T cell receptor (beta chain). Its antigen remains unknown. The sample belongs to a study of response to subunit inactivated influenza vaccine. Study-wide points: Authors proposed each seasonal influenza vaccination draws in few new T cells.

TCRdb recomputed calls from the RT-PCR reads with MiXCR, one row per CDR3 protein. The sample shows about 190,000 distinct CDR3 sequences, approximately 15% of them seen only once. CDR3 length: 16 residues. The germline V and J ends were trimmed by 5 bases and 0 bases, with 17 bases remaining between them. Per germline, CDR1 SNHLY and CDR2 FYNNEI. The input for sequencing was CD8+ T cells sorted from PBMCs, taken about 5 days after vaccination. This TCR came from a man in his fifties who received an inactivated influenza vaccine. The J gene is TRBJ2-7, the V gene TRBV2; tentatively, D is TRBD1 (6 bases). CDR3 sequence (DNA): TGTGCCAGCAGTAGGGGGAGAAGCGGAAGCTCCTACGAGCAGTACTTC. This codes for CASSRGRSGSSYEQYF.